The 22 T cell receptor beta chains below all came from one sample that was sequenced in a study of blood T cells in healthy people across ages. Alongside a J-beta primer mix, a sample-barcoded 5' primer served in a second PCR lasting about 7 to 11 cycles. TCRdb re-called the 5' RACE reads through MiXCR, storing one row per CDR3 protein. This sample has 1,500,000 or so distinct CDR3 sequences, with roughly 60% found just once. The sample was blood. The origin of the receptors is a man aged 18-30 years in good health.

The chain is built from TRBV11-2 and TRBJ2-5; D is possibly TRBD1 (6 bases). The CDR3 extends over 14 amino acids. V gave up 5 bases and J gave up 3 bases, with 13 bases separating them. Germline V lookup: CDR1 SGHAT, CDR2 FQNNGV. The DNA of the CDR3 is TGTGCCAGCAGCCCCCCAACAGGGAAAGAGACCCAGTACTTC. Protein product: CASSPPTGKETQYF.

This clonotype appeared a few times. An end of the junction differs from the germline gene, which may be a read error. J is TRBJ2-3 and V is TRBV29-1, with a tentative D call TRBD1 (6 bases). Germline V gene lookup returns CDR1 SQVTM and CDR2 ANQGSEA. The CDR3 sequence is 16 residues long. The CDR3 nucleotides read TGCAGCGTTGAAGATCGGACAGTCGCACGCACGGATACGCAGTATTTT. Protein sequence: CSVEDRTVARTDTQYF.

The chain links TRBV9 to TRBJ2-5; possibly TRBD2 for D (5 bases). The DNA end is a closer match to TRBJ2-7, so the J assignment may be wrong. Germline V CDR1 and CDR2: SGDLS, YYNGEE. The CDR3 consists of 16 residues. This chain's CDR3 is CASSQNLLVIRYEQYF. The CDR3 bases are TGTGCCAGCAGCCAGAATCTACTAGTCATCCGCTACGAGCAGTACTTC.

The gene calls are TRBV15 and TRBJ2-1; 10 positions match TRBD2. Trimming cost V 2 bases and J 4 bases; bases outside gene matches: 5. Germline values: CDR1 LNHNV, CDR2 YYDKDF (reference sequence). The CDR3 sequence is 16 residues long. As DNA, the CDR3 is TGTGCCACCAGCAGAATAAAAGCGGGGGGGTACAATGAGCAGTTCTTC. Translation: CATSRIKAGGYNEQFF.

The rearrangement joins TRBV5-1 to TRBJ2-7; TRBD2 matches at 11 bases. Germline assignment: CDR1 SGHRS and CDR2 YFSETQ. The V segment lost 4 bases and the J segment 3 bases; nucleotides outside the gene matches: 12. The CDR3 spans 17 residues. CDR3 amino acids: CASSPGTSGIINYEQYF. DNA for the CDR3: TGCGCCAGCAGCCCGGGGACTAGCGGAATTATAAACTACGAGCAGTACTTC.

Details on this clonotype: This may stem from a read error, because a much larger clone lies one nucleotide away. This chain connects TRBV7-9 to TRBJ2-7; the D gene could be TRBD1 or TRBD2 (5 bases each). V dropped 4 bases and J dropped 5 bases, with 18 bases sitting between them. Germline V gene sequence: CDR1 SEHNR, CDR2 FQNEAQ (reference sequence). The CDR3 extends over 15 amino acids. The CDR3 loop is CASSSRDHDGHEQYF. The CDR3 bases are TGTGCCAGCAGCTCCCGGGACCACGATGGCCACGAGCAGTACTTC.

This clonotype is a singleton in its sample. The rearrangement links TRBV27 to TRBJ2-7; D gene uncertain. V lost 0 bases and J lost 0, with 12 bases in between. Germline V gene lookup returns CDR1 MNHEY and CDR2 SMNVEV (reference sequence). The length of the CDR3 is 16 residues. The CDR3 sequence: CASSLSWAASSYEQYF. In nucleotides, the CDR3 is TGTGCCAGCAGTTTATCGTGGGCAGCGAGCTCCTACGAGCAGTACTTC.

This chain connects TRBV4-1 to TRBJ2-7; D possibly uses TRBD1 or TRBD2 (7 bases each). V shed 6 bases and J shed 0 bases, with 21 bases lying between them. The CDR3 covers 17 residues. Germline CDR1 MGHRA, CDR2 YSYEKL. CDR3: CASREGGARGSSYEQYF. The CDR3 DNA sequence: TGCGCCAGCAGAGAAGGGGGGGCCAGGGGGTCCTCCTACGAGCAGTACTTC.

The CDR3 protein is CASQGTYGQYF. The CDR3 DNA reads TGTGCCAGTCAGGGCACCTACGGGCAGTACTTC. This rearrangement joins TRBV27 to TRBJ2-4; TRBD1 might be the D (5 bases). Germline loops: CDR1 MNHEY, CDR2 SMNVEV (reference sequence). The CDR3 runs to 11 residues. Trimming removed 9 bases at V and 13 bases at J, with 16 bases between.

The chain joins TRBV15 to TRBJ1-4; D perhaps matches TRBD1 (6 bases). Trimming cost V 8 bases and J 8 bases, with 21 bases left between them. CDR1 is LNHNV, CDR2 YYDKDF, per germline (reference sequence). CDR3 length: 15 residues. The CDR3 loop is CATPTPEQGEEKLFF. DNA of the CDR3: TGTGCCACCCCAACCCCGGAACAGGGAGAGGAAAAACTGTTTTTT.

This clonotype was seen more than once but under ten times. The genes are TRBV25-1 and TRBJ1-6; D perhaps matches TRBD1 (5 bases). The CDR3 covers 13 residues. V lost 6 bases, J lost 9 bases, and 12 bases lay in between. From germline, CDR1 is MGHDK and CDR2 SYGVNS. In DNA, the CDR3 is TGTGCCAGCAGGGGACCGGTGGGTTCACCCCTCCACTTT. This translates into CASRGPVGSPLHF.

This chain links TRBV4-2 with TRBJ2-4; maybe TRBD1 (5 bases). Trimming left V 0 bases short and J 0 bases short, with 9 bases between. This CDR3 has 16 residues. Germline CDR1 is LGHNA and CDR2 is YNFKEQ. This CDR3 is CASSQDKGLAKNIQYF. The CDR3 DNA follows: TGTGCCAGCAGCCAAGATAAGGGGTTAGCCAAAAACATTCAGTACTTC.

The V and J genes are TRBV6-5 and TRBJ2-6; 8 bases line up with TRBD2. The CDR3 runs 15 residues. Germline V lookup: CDR1 MNHEY, CDR2 SVGAGI. The ends lost 6 bases at V and 2 bases at J; junction bases unmatched: 3. The CDR3 bases are TGTGCCAGCAGCCGGGAGGGGACTGGGGCCAACGTCCTGACTTTC. Translation: CASSREGTGANVLTF.

This clonotype was counted between two and nine times. V gene TRBV10-3 combines with J gene TRBJ2-5; D remains ambiguous. The CDR3 totals 13 residues. Trimming removed 3 bases from V and 2 bases from J, with 7 bases in between. Germline CDR1 ENHRY, CDR2 SYGVKD. The DNA for the CDR3 is TGTGCCATCAGTGACAACAGTCAAGAGACCCAGTACTTC. Amino acid sequence: CAISDNSQETQYF.

The chain combines TRBV15 with TRBJ2-7, with D unclear. The CDR3 is made up of 14 amino acids. V was shortened by 4 bases and J by 5 bases, with 15 bases between the two germline ends. Germline CDR1 reads LNHNV; CDR2 reads YYDKDF (reference sequence). CDR3 sequence reads: CATSIEYPTNEQYF. CDR3 sequence (DNA): TGTGCCACCAGCATCGAGTACCCTACGAACGAGCAGTACTTC.

The rearrangement uses TRBV7-9 and TRBJ1-2, with D possibly being TRBD1 (5 bases). Trimming removed 3 bases from V and 5 bases from J, with 16 bases in between. The V gene's germline CDR1 is SEHNR and CDR2 FQNEAQ (reference sequence). The CDR3 has 15 residues. CDR3 sequence: CASSLGVGVEYGYTF. The CDR3 nucleotides are TGTGCCAGCAGCTTGGGGGTAGGGGTAGAGTATGGCTACACCTTC.

The J gene is TRBJ2-7, the V gene TRBV7-6; D remains ambiguous. Trimming took 6 bases from V and 6 from J, leaving 12 bases between them. The CDR3 length is 12 residues. In germline, CDR1 is SGHVS, CDR2 FNYEAQ. The CDR3 DNA is TGTGCCAGCAGTGACGGTTTTCCCGAGCAGTACTTC. Protein product: CASSDGFPEQYF. Together with reference TRBV7-6 and TRBJ2-7, the CDR3 gives the full variable domain: GAGVSQSPRYKVTKRGQDVALRCDPISGHVSLYWYRQALGQGPEFLTYFNYEAQQDKSGLPNDRFSAERPEGSISTLTIQRTEQRDSAMYRCASSDGFPEQYFGPGTRLTVT.

The chain uses TRBV4-3 and TRBJ2-1; tentative D call: TRBD2 (6 bases). The CDR3 contains 15 residues. V gave up 5 bases and J gave up 4 bases, with 15 bases separating them. Germline CDR1 and CDR2: LGHNA and YSLEER. The CDR3 sequence is CASSTDTGVYNEQFF. CDR3 in DNA: TGCGCCAGCAGCACGGACACGGGAGTATACAATGAGCAGTTCTTC.

The chain combines TRBV6-1 with TRBJ2-7; D is unclear. The length of the CDR3 is 13 residues. V lost 8 bases to trimming and J lost 3 bases, with 14 bases between them. The V gene's germline CDR1 is MNHNS and CDR2 SASEGT. The CDR3 sequence: CASGCSGRYEQYF. The CDR3 nucleotides read TGTGCCAGCGGGTGTTCGGGTCGCTACGAGCAGTACTTC.

The V and J genes are TRBV6-2 or TRBV6-3 and TRBJ2-5; a possible D gene is TRBD2 (7 bases). Germline CDR1 is MNHEY and CDR2 is SVGEGT. The V gene lost 1 base and the J gene lost 3 bases, with 12 bases spanning the gap. This CDR3 comprises 15 residues. The CDR3 region has the DNA TGTGCCAGCAGTTACTGGGGGGGCCTCGAAGAGACCCAGTACTTC. Its translation: CASSYWGGLEETQYF.

The chain joins TRBV20-1 to TRBJ2-7; 11 bases map to TRBD2. The J call may be incorrect, as the DNA end agrees better with TRBJ2-5. The CDR3 sequence is 16 residues long. In germline, CDR1 is DFQATT, CDR2 SNEGSKA (reference sequence). The DNA for the CDR3 is TGCAGTCCGGAGGAGGGACTAGCGGCAACTCAAGAGACCCAGTACTTC. Translation gives CSPEEGLAATQETQYF.

This clonotype was picked up many times. The chain recombines TRBV29-1 with TRBJ2-7; 8 nucleotides match TRBD1. Trimming removed 4 bases from V and 6 bases from J; junction bases left unmatched: 8. This CDR3 has 13 residues. Germline assignment: CDR1 SQVTM and CDR2 ANQGSEA. CDR3 DNA sequence: TGCAGCGTTGGTAACAGGGGGGCCTTCGAGCAGTACTTC. It translates to CSVGNRGAFEQYF.